This T cell receptor (beta chain) was retrieved from a study of blood T cell repertoires in COVID-19. Turning to the study itself: Acute-phase and convalescent COVID-19 samples originated in the United States, Italy and Spain. T cells, B-cell-depleted T cells, or PBMCs supplied cDNA or gDNA.

This clone was picked up a small number of times. V was cut by 2 bases and J by 1 base, with 5 bases left in between. CDR1 is SGHTA and CDR2 is FQGNSA in the germline V gene. The CDR3 covers 13 residues. Original data processing: Nucleated cell number was recorded as an estimate derived from reference gene primer amplification. Sequenced by immunoSEQ multiplex PCR; TCRdb stores in-frame clones only, minus some. The V and J calls and the clone size are those of that table, but D and trimming were determined from the DNA. The sample includes approximately 74,000 clones, 80% to 90% of them seen just once.

What was sequenced was peripheral blood. The V call is TRBV7-2, the J call TRBJ2-5; no firm D call. The receptor's source is a woman older than 75 with active or convalescent COVID-19. Here the CDR3 DNA reads TGTGCCAGCAGCTTAAATCGCCAAGAGACCCAGTACTTC. It codes for CASSLNRQETQYF.